The source of this TCR beta chain is a study of post-analysis software for immune sequencing data. Broader study findings: The normalized Chao1 diversity of multiple sclerosis patients was significantly lower than that of controls. The study found TRBV5-6, TRBV5-1 and TRBV20-1 among five or six TRBV segments more frequent in patients than controls.

Trimming took 7 bases from V and 3 from J, leaving 13 bases between them. The CDR3 runs 14 residues. CDR1 and CDR2 from the germline V gene are SNHLY and FYNNEI. A note on this clonotype: Its antigen is unidentified.

TCR beta cDNA libraries had unique molecular identifiers. TCRdb used MiXCR to reprocess the PCR reads, holding one entry per CDR3 protein. Of 350,000 to 450,000 distinct CDR3 sequences in the sample, approximately 39% were seen once. The J gene is TRBJ1-5, the V gene TRBV2; D gene unclear. Input material: blood. The sequence was obtained from a girl aged 2 to 9 with multiple sclerosis. This CDR3 is CASTEDQHNQPQHF. The CDR3 DNA reads TGTGCCAGCACCGAGGATCAGCACAATCAGCCCCAGCATTTT.